The entry below gives a single TCR beta chain sequence along with its context. What it binds is unknown. These data are taken from a study of CD8 T cells in ankylosing spondylitis. General observations from the study: Clones linked with disease were CD8+ and fairly uncommon in the peripheral blood.

Germline loops: CDR1 GTSNPN, CDR2 SVGIG (reference sequence). This CDR3 has 14 residues. V shed 0 bases and J shed 0 bases, with 9 bases lying between them. One entry per CDR3 protein, called by TCRdb with MiXCR from the 5' RACE reads. The sample yields a few hundred thousand distinct CDR3 sequences, approximately 22% seen once. The TCR was taken from a male donor with ankylosing spondylitis or in good health (not recorded which). The sequencing input was blood, either unsorted or a sorted T cell fraction (not recorded which). V usage is TRBV30 and J usage is TRBJ2-7; D is ambiguous. CDR3 nucleotides: TGTGCCTGGAGTGTAAAACAGTCCTCCTACGAGCAGTACTTC. This gives the protein CAWSVKQSSYEQYF.